This TCR beta chain is from a study of T cell responses to AZD1222 COVID-19 vaccine. Findings and caveats of the study: After the peak T cell response, and only then, were repertoires sampled.

The table came from immunoSEQ multiplex PCR; TCRdb's copy has only in-frame clones and leaves some out. Here the sample spans roughly 200,000 clones, approximately 90% being singletons. The CDR3 sequence is 14 residues long. CDR1 is SGHNT, CDR2 YYREEE, per germline (reference sequence). V shed 3 bases and J shed 8 bases, with 12 bases lying between them. The analysis combined second doses at about 4 or about 12 weeks. As to this clone: Its antigen is unidentified.

The sequencing used peripheral blood, collected 28 days after the second AZD1222 dose. The source of this sequence is an adult who received the AZD1222 COVID-19 vaccine. The chain carries TRBV5-4 and TRBJ1-6; no definite D call. CDR3: CASSSGASDSPLHF. The CDR3 DNA reads TGTGCCAGCAGCTCAGGCGCCTCGGATTCACCCCTCCACTTT.